These 25 T cell receptor beta chains were sequenced from one sample in a study of blood T cell repertoires in COVID-19. Clones were read by immunoSEQ multiplex PCR, and TCRdb kept only the in-frame ones, dropping some. The profile shows approximately 97,000 clones, around 85% of them singletons. Sequencing was performed on peripheral blood. These receptors were taken from a man at least 80 years old with acute or convalescent COVID-19.

The rearrangement joins TRBV7-2 to TRBJ1-2; D perhaps matches TRBD1 (5 bases). Germline CDR1 reads SGHTA; CDR2 reads FQGNSA. The CDR3 sequence is 13 residues long. Trimming removed 3 bases from V and 8 bases from J, with 13 bases in between. The CDR3 protein is CASSFTQGFGYTF. CDR3 coding DNA: TGTGCCAGCAGCTTCACCCAGGGCTTCGGCTACACCTTC.

This clone was detected a few times. The rearrangement uses TRBV19 and TRBJ1-2, with 10 bases matching TRBD1. CDR1 is LNHDA, CDR2 SQIVND, per germline (reference sequence). The CDR3 loop spans 15 amino acids. V shed 5 bases and J 5 bases; nucleotides not matched to a gene: 8. For the CDR3, the DNA is TGTGCCAGTAGTTTCCGGACAGGGGGTGTATATGGCTACACCTTC. Its translation is CASSFRTGGVYGYTF.

The CDR3 sequence is CAISEGLYSGNTIYF. CDR3 DNA: TGTGCCATCAGTGAGGGACTCTACTCTGGAAACACCATATATTTT. The chain combines TRBV10-3 with TRBJ1-3, with D unclear. From germline, CDR1 is ENHRY and CDR2 SYGVKD. The V gene lost 2 bases and the J gene lost 0 bases, with 8 bases spanning the gap. This CDR3 is built from 15 residues.

The chain couples TRBV28 to TRBJ1-2; D gene uncertain. The CDR3 is 12 amino acids. Looked up from germline, CDR1 is MDHEN and CDR2 is SYDVKM. V was shortened by 7 bases and J by 6 bases, with 12 bases between the two germline ends. DNA of the CDR3: TGTGCCAGCAACCGGGATTACCATGGCTACACCTTC. Its translation: CASNRDYHGYTF.

The gene calls are TRBV11-3 and TRBJ2-3; no reliable D call. With 5 bases removed from V and 4 bases from J, the gap between germline ends came to 13 bases. Per the germline V gene, CDR1 is SGHNT and CDR2 is YENEEA. CDR3 length equals 14 residues. CDR3: CASSPGDGSDTQYF. The CDR3 coding sequence is TGTGCCAGCAGCCCGGGTGACGGCTCAGATACGCAGTATTTT.

This sequence joins TRBV6-2 or TRBV6-3 and TRBJ2-7; tentative D call: TRBD1 (5 bases). The CDR3 runs to 16 residues. Germline lookup yields CDR1 MNHEY and CDR2 SVGEGT. V was cut by 4 bases and J by 0 bases, with 16 bases left in between. The CDR3 bases are TGTGCCAGCAGTTCTATGTGGGGCCCGAGCTCCTACGAGCAGTACTTC. This sequence encodes CASSSMWGPSSYEQYF.

On this clone: Its ends do not fully match the called genes, so a read error is possible. The rearrangement uses TRBV7-7 and TRBJ2-2; TRBD1 agrees at 8 bases. This CDR3 contains 15 residues. Per germline, CDR1 SSHAT and CDR2 FNYEAQ (reference sequence). CDR3 protein: CASSRRQGFTGELFF. The CDR3 DNA sequence: TGTGCTAGCAGCCGACGACAGGGGTTCACCGGGGAGCTGTTTTTT.

This clone appeared a few times. The chain employs TRBV29-1 and TRBJ1-2, with D possibly TRBD1 on 5 matching bases. V dropped 0 bases and J dropped 7 bases, with 12 bases sitting between them. CDR1 SQVTM and CDR2 ANQGSEA come from the germline V gene. The CDR3 has 13 residues. The CDR3 loop reads CSVEDLKRGGYTF. In DNA, the CDR3 is TGCAGCGTTGAAGACCTAAAAAGGGGTGGCTACACCTTC. The full variable domain, completed using reference TRBV29-1 and TRBJ1-2, is SAVISQKPSRDICQRGTSLTIQCQVDSQVTMMFWYRQQPGQSLTLIATANQGSEATYESGFVIDKFPISRPNLTFSTLTVSNMSPEDSSIYLCSVEDLKRGGYTFGSGTRLTVV.

The chain employs TRBV19 and TRBJ2-1; D perhaps matches TRBD2 (5 bases). Germline V gene data show CDR1 as LNHDA and CDR2 as SQIVND (reference sequence). The ends were cut back, 5 bases at V and 8 bases at J, with 7 bases in the middle. This CDR3 has 11 residues. This chain's CDR3 is CASSQRDEQFF. The CDR3 DNA follows: TGTGCCAGTAGTCAGAGGGATGAGCAGTTCTTC.

This chain links TRBV11-2 with TRBJ2-7; 8 nucleotides line up with TRBD2. This CDR3 is 16 amino acids long. The germline CDR1 and CDR2 sequences are SGHAT and FQNNGV. Germline trimming cut 3 bases from V and 2 bases from J; bases unmatched to any gene: 9. CDR3 in DNA: TGTGCCAGCAGCTTTATAGCGGGGCGAGTTGCCTACGAGCAGTACTTC. Protein sequence: CASSFIAGRVAYEQYF.

The chain is built from TRBV6-5 and TRBJ1-2; a possible D gene is TRBD1 (5 bases). V was clipped by 0 bases and J by 2 bases, with 13 bases between them. From germline, CDR1 is MNHEY and CDR2 SVGAGI. This CDR3 is 16 amino acids long. The DNA of the CDR3 is TGTGCCAGCAGTTACTCGAACCGACAGATGAACTATGGCTACACCTTC. Its protein is CASSYSNRQMNYGYTF.

The rearrangement uses TRBV11-1 and TRBJ2-2, with 9 positions matching TRBD2. CDR1 and CDR2 from the germline V gene are SGHAT and FQDESV (reference sequence). The CDR3 has 16 residues. V lost 5 bases, J lost 4 bases, and 8 bases stayed unmatched. DNA of the CDR3: TGTGCCAGCAGCATTCTGACTAGCGGCCTCACCGGGGAGCTGTTTTTT. Translating gives CASSILTSGLTGELFF.

This clone was seen once. The rearrangement links TRBV5-1 to TRBJ2-2, with a weak D call TRBD2 (5 bases). The CDR3 extends over 16 amino acids. V lost 3 bases and J lost 1, with 13 bases in between. CDR1 SGHRS and CDR2 YFSETQ come from the germline V gene. The CDR3 region has the DNA TGCGCCAGCAGCTGGAAGGGAGTTTGGAACACCGGGGAGCTGTTTTTT. Translating it yields CASSWKGVWNTGELFF.

The rearrangement uses TRBV4-1 and TRBJ2-2; TRBD1 agrees at 12 bases. This CDR3 region has 16 residues. The germline CDR1 and CDR2 sequences are MGHRA and YSYEKL. The trim removed 1 base at V and 6 bases at J, leaving 3 bases unmatched. CDR3 amino acids: CASSQVGQGAPGELFF. The CDR3 DNA reads TGCGCCAGCAGCCAAGTGGGACAGGGGGCCCCCGGGGAGCTGTTTTTT.

CDR3 in DNA: TGTGCCAGCGCAGGGGGTTCGCAGTATTTT. The encoded protein is CASAGGSQYF. The chain couples TRBV28 to TRBJ2-3; TRBD1 aligns across 7 bases. The CDR3 sequence is 10 residues long. V was clipped by 8 bases and J by 10 bases; unmatched bases: 3. Germline V gene lookup returns CDR1 MDHEN and CDR2 SYDVKM.

This clone was picked up one time. The chain carries TRBV6-5 and TRBJ2-1; 11 bases are shared with TRBD2. After removal of 5 bases from V and 9 bases from J, the junction contained 3 bases not matched to a gene. The germline V gene has CDR1 MNHEY and CDR2 SVGAGI. The CDR3 runs 13 residues. The CDR3 reads CASSPLAGGEQFF. The CDR3 bases are TGTGCCAGCAGTCCTCTAGCGGGGGGTGAGCAGTTCTTC.

V usage is TRBV6-4 and J usage is TRBJ2-3, with no clear D. This CDR3 has 14 amino acids. Germline CDR1 MRHNA, CDR2 SNTAGT. Trimming left V 7 bases short and J 6 bases short, with 17 bases between. This CDR3 is CASKVEHRGDTQYF. The CDR3 DNA follows: TGTGCCAGCAAAGTGGAACATCGCGGTGATACGCAGTATTTT.

This chain connects TRBV19 to TRBJ2-3; 9 bases are shared with TRBD2. Germline V CDR1 and CDR2: LNHDA, SQIVND (reference sequence). The CDR3 consists of 15 residues. J was trimmed by 3 bases and V by 7 bases; bases with no gene match: 8. The CDR3 coding sequence is TGTGCCAGTACCGCGGGAGGGCTCGGGACAGATACGCAGTATTTT. It is translated as CASTAGGLGTDTQYF.

The chain is built from TRBV11-2 and TRBJ2-1; TRBD1 agrees at 8 bases. CDR1 is SGHAT, CDR2 FQNNGV, per germline. There are 14 residues in the CDR3. Germline trimming cut 6 bases from V and 8 bases from J; bases unmatched to any gene: 9. CDR3 nucleotide sequence: TGTGCCAGCAGTATAACAGGGGGGTTCCATGAGCAGTTCTTC. This gives the protein CASSITGGFHEQFF. The variable domain in full, with the rest retrieved from reference TRBV11-2 and TRBJ2-1, is EAGVAQSPRYKIIEKRQSVAFWCNPISGHATLYWYQQILGQGPKLLIQFQNNGVVDDSQLPKDRFSAERLKGVDSTLKIQPAKLEDSAVYLCASSITGGFHEQFFGPGTRLTVL.

The table lists this clone with a few counts. The chain has TRBV7-9 and TRBJ2-1; D gene ambiguous. The CDR3 loop spans 13 amino acids. V was shortened by 0 bases and J by 7 bases, with 7 bases between the two germline ends. Germline lookup yields CDR1 SEHNR and CDR2 FQNEAQ (reference sequence). The CDR3 region is CASSLADGNEQFF. The CDR3 DNA follows: TGTGCCAGCAGCTTAGCCGACGGGAATGAGCAGTTCTTC.

V is TRBV27 and J is TRBJ1-5, with 7 bases lining up with TRBD1. Germline assignment: CDR1 MNHEY and CDR2 SMNVEV (reference sequence). The CDR3 has 14 amino acids. V shed 6 bases, J shed 2 bases, and the junction held 4 bases outside the gene matches. This CDR3 is CASSRGTGNQPQHF. CDR3 DNA sequence: TGTGCCAGCAGCAGGGGGACTGGCAATCAGCCCCAGCATTTT.

V is TRBV12-5 and J is TRBJ1-2; D is unresolved. Trimming pared 3 bases from V and 1 base from J, leaving 9 bases between. The CDR3 sequence is 14 residues long. The germline gives CDR1 LGHNT, CDR2 FRNRAP. The DNA for the CDR3 is TGTGCTAGTGGTTTCAGTAGGAGTAACTATGGCTACACCTTC. This encodes CASGFSRSNYGYTF.

The V call is TRBV11-3, the J call TRBJ2-1; D ambiguous. V gave up 5 bases and J gave up 0 bases, with 14 bases separating them. From germline, CDR1 is SGHNT and CDR2 YENEEA. The CDR3 covers 16 residues. Here the CDR3 reads CASSPRPLGSYNEQFF. CDR3 sequence (DNA): TGTGCCAGCAGCCCCCGACCCCTAGGCTCCTACAATGAGCAGTTCTTC.

On this clone: The sample holds other DNA sequences that translate to the same CDR3. This chain uses TRBV5-1 with TRBJ2-1; D possibly corresponds to TRBD1 (5 bases). The CDR3 length is 15 residues. Germline assignment: CDR1 SGHRS and CDR2 YFSETQ. Trimming took off 0 bases at V and 3 bases at J, with 10 bases between the two ends. The CDR3 loop reads CASSLGQGSYNEQFF. CDR3 coding DNA: TGCGCCAGCAGCTTGGGGCAGGGTAGCTACAATGAGCAGTTCTTC.

The chain links TRBV30 to TRBJ1-5; D is unresolved. The CDR3 sequence is 13 residues long. Germline lookup yields CDR1 GTSNPN and CDR2 SVGIG (reference sequence). Trimming shortened V by 1 base and J by 3 bases, and 7 bases separated the two germline ends. CDR3 nucleotides: TGTGCCTGGAGTGCCAGGAACAATCAGCCCCAGCATTTT. It codes for CAWSARNNQPQHF.